The clone carrying this T cell receptor beta chain was counted many times. Using its own MiXCR run on the 5' RACE reads, TCRdb lists one record per CDR3 protein. The sample records tens of thousands of distinct CDR3 sequences, 8% to 10% being singletons. The data belong to a study of chronic HIV infection and antiretroviral therapy. The CDR3 is 13 residues long. V shed 5 bases, J shed 3 bases, and the junction held 5 bases outside the gene matches. CDR1 is SQVTM and CDR2 is ANQGSEA in the germline V gene. Sequencing was carried out using peripheral blood. This TCR was sampled from an adult who had HIV and had not received antiretroviral therapy, or was an uninfected healthy control (not recorded which). The rearrangement joins TRBV29-1 to TRBJ2-3; TRBD2 matches at 7 bases. The CDR3 loop is CSVHGRFTDTQYF. CDR3 coding DNA: TGCAGCGTTCACGGGAGGTTTACAGATACGCAGTATTTT.